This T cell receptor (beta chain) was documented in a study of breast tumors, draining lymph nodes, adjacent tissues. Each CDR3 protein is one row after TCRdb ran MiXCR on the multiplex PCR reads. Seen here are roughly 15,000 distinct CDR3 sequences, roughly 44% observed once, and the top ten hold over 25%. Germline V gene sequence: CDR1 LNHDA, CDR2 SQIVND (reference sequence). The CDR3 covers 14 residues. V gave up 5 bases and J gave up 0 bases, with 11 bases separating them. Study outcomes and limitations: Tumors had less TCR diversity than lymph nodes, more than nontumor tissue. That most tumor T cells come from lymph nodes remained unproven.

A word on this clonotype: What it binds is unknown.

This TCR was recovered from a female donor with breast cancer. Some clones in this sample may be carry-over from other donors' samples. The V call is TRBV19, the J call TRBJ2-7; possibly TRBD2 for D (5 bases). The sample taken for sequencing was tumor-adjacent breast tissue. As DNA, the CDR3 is TGTGCCAGTAGTGAGCGGAAGAGCTCCTACGAGCAGTACTTC. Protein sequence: CASSERKSSYEQYF.